What follows describes a single TCR beta chain. This clonotype appeared once. Its antigen is currently not known. There are no base qualities to consult, and no much larger clone falls within one base. A solitary read yields weak support. Peripheral blood CD8+ and CD4+ T cells from healthy donors, Susac syndrome patients and multiple sclerosis patients were profiled using high-throughput TCR beta sequencing. The multiple sclerosis controls were treatment-naive patients whose relapsing-remitting disease, either stable or active, fulfilled the revised McDonald criteria. Bulk CD8+ and CD4+ T cells were purified by magnetic negative isolation, while CD8+ TEMRA cells were enriched using FACS. Blood was collected in EDTA tubes and processed within 24 hours, with PBMCs isolated through density gradient centrifugation. PBMCs intended for TCR sequencing were cryopreserved in liquid nitrogen and thawed later in a water bath at 37 degrees C. The sorted or isolated CD4+, CD8+ and CD8+ TEMRA cells had a purity of 90% or higher.

The data derive from a study of CD8 T cells in Susac syndrome (dated by TCRdb to the late 2010s). Regarding the study in general: The study used repertoire sequencing to test whether antigen drove CD8+ T cell activation and differentiation in Susac syndrome. CD8+ T cell repertoire clonality was compared between about a dozen healthy donors, approximately 14 Susac syndrome patients and about 15 multiple sclerosis patients. Study-wide findings and limitations: The TCR sequencing and HLA analysis was acknowledged to have included a relatively small number of individuals.

RNA was extracted using the RNeasy kit, and about 0.5 to 1 ug of the RNA was reverse transcribed with random hexamers. TCR beta CDR3 regions were amplified with the immunoSEQ multiplex PCR assay covering 54 Vbeta and 13 Jbeta segments. PCR amplification bias was corrected by using a synthetic template baseline for primer optimization and computational correction. The authors' pipeline ran thus. Reads were annotated to V, D and J genes according to IMGT and were analyzed with immunoSEQ Analyzer, with only productive sequences retained. Clonality was calculated as one minus the Shannon entropy normalized by log2 of the number of productive unique sequences. For each patient and control, public and private clones were evaluated among the 100 most prevalent clones. Clones were defined as Susac-specific if absent from the healthy and MS cohorts, from more than 900 published viral clones and from other ImmuneACCESS disease sequences. The raw public reads went through TCRdb reprocessing: fastp at Q25, MiXCR clone calling, in-frame beta chains kept. Each CDR3 protein gets just one entry, which takes the most common genes and DNA from the rows behind it. V and J calls and clone size were set by TCRdb, not the authors. This sample lists approximately 130,000 distinct CDR3 sequences; 90% to 95% were detected once. The ten top clones hold about 0.25% of the sample.

The germline V gene supplies CDR1 MNHEY and CDR2 SVGEGT. The germline ends are 10 bases apart after V is trimmed by 7 bases and J by 3 bases. Including the terminal cysteine and phenylalanine, the CDR3 comprises 13 residues. Just the 39-base CDR3 DNA is kept, in frame starting at base 1. The material sequenced was CD8+ T cells from PBMCs. The origin of this receptor is a human donor with multiple sclerosis. The rearranged chain carries TRBV6-2 or TRBV6-3 and TRBJ2-1; the D gene is perhaps TRBD2, from 5 matching bases. This receptor has the CDR3 CASTERNYNEQFF. The DNA sequence is given as TGTGCCAGCACCGAGCGGAACTACAATGAGCAGTTCTTC.